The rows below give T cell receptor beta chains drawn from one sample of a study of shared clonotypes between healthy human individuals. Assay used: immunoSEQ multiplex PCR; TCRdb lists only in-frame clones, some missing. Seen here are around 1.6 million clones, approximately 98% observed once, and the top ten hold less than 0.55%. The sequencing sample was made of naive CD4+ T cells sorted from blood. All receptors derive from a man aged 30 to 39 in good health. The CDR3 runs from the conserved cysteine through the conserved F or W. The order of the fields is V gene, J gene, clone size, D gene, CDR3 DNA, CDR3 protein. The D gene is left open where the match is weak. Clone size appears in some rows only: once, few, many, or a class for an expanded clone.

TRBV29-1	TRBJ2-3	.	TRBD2	TGCAGCCTGGGGGTAGCGGGAGCAGATACGCAGTATTTT	CSLGVAGADTQYF
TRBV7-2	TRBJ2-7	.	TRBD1	TGTGCCAGCAGCAAACAGGGGCAGACAGGGCAGGCCTACGAGCAGTACTTC	CASSKQGQTGQAYEQYF
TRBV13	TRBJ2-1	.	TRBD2	TGTGCCAGCAGCCCAACAGCGGCGGGAGGGCGCGAGCAGTTCTTC	CASSPTAAGGREQFF
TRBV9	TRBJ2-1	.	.	TGTGCCAGCAGCGTAGCCCCGGGAGACTCCTACAATGAGCAGTTCTTC	CASSVAPGDSYNEQFF
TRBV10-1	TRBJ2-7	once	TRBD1	TGCGCCAGCAGTGAGTTTTCCGGGACAGGGGGCAACGAGCAGTACTTC	CASSEFSGTGGNEQYF
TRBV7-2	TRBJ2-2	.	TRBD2	TGTGCCAGCAGCCCGATAGCGGGAGGGGGCACCGGGGAGCTGTTTTTT	CASSPIAGGGTGELFF
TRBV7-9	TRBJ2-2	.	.	TGTGCCAGCACCACAAACCGGCTGAACACCGGGGAGCTGTTTTTT	CASTTNRLNTGELFF
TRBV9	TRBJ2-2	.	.	TGTGCCAGCAGCGTAGCCAGCGAGATAAGGACCGGGGAGCTGTTTTTT	CASSVASEIRTGELFF
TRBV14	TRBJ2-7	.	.	TGTGCCAGCAGCCGCCCGCCCACCGGGACTGTAATACCCTACGAGCAGTACTTC	CASSRPPTGTVIPYEQYF
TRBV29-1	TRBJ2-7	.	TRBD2	TGCAGCGTTGGGTTTTGGGCTAGCGGGAGGTACGAGCAGTACTTC	CSVGFWASGRYEQYF
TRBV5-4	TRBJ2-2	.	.	TGTGCCAGCAGCCCTTCTAACACCGGGGAGCTGTTTTTT	CASSPSNTGELFF
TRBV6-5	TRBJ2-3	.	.	TGTGCCAGCAGCCAAGGGAGGTCCACAGATACGCAGTATTTT	CASSQGRSTDTQYF
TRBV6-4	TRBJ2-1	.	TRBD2	TGTGCCAGCAGTCGGGGGCTAGCGGGAGTCAATGAGCAGTTCTTC	CASSRGLAGVNEQFF
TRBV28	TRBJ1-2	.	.	TGTGCCAGCAGTTTGAGGGGGGCTGATGGCTACACCTTC	CASSLRGADGYTF
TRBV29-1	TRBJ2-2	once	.	TGCAGCGTTTGGGGCGAACAGGGTGGGGGAGTGCGCACCGGGGAGCTGTTTTTT	CSVWGEQGGGVRTGELFF
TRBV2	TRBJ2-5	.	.	TGTGCCAGCAGTGAAGGACTGTCGGAGACCCAGTACTTC	CASSEGLSETQYF
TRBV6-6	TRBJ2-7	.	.	TGTGCCAGCAGTTACCCTGAGAACGAGCAGTACTTC	CASSYPENEQYF
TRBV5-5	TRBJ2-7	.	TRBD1	TGTGCCAGCAGCTTGTTAGGACAGGGTAACGAGCAGTACTTC	CASSLLGQGNEQYF
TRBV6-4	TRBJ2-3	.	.	TGTGCCAGCAGTGCCCTTCGTGGAGGCGTAGGTACGCAGTATTTT	CASSALRGGVGTQYF
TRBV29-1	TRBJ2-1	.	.	TGCAGCTTGCGGGAGCAGTTCTTC	CSLREQFF
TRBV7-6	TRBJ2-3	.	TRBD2	TGTGCCAGCAGCCTAGGGACTAGCCACGGGGATACGCAGTATTTT	CASSLGTSHGDTQYF
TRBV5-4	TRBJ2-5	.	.	TGTGCCAGCAGCTCACAGGGTATCGAAGAGACCCAGTACTTC	CASSSQGIEETQYF
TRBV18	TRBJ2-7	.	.	TGTGCCAGCTCACCAGGGATCCGCTCCTACGAGCAGTACTTC	CASSPGIRSYEQYF
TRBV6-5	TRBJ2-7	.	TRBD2	TGTGCCAGCAGTTACTCTGGCGGGAGCTACGAGCAGTACTTC	CASSYSGGSYEQYF
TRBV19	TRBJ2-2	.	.	TGTGCCAGTAGCACCCCGGCAGGGGTCACCGGGGAGCTGTTTTTT	CASSTPAGVTGELFF
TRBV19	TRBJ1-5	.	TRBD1	TGTGCCAGCCAAGGGGACAGGCGAGCCAAAATTAGCAATCAGCCCCAGCATTTT	CASQGDRRAKISNQPQHF
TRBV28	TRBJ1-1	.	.	TGTGCCACAACCGAAACTTCGAACACTGAAGCTTTCTTT	CATTETSNTEAFF
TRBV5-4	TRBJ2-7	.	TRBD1	TGTGCCAGCAGCTTGGGGCGGGACAGGGTCTACGAGCAGTACTTC	CASSLGRDRVYEQYF
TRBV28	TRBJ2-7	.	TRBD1	TGTGCCAGCAGAAGAAGTACAGGGGCTAACTCCTACGAGCAGTACTTC	CASRRSTGANSYEQYF
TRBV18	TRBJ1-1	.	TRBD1	TGTGCCAGCTCAACAAGGGGGACAGCGATGACTGAAGCTTTCTTT	CASSTRGTAMTEAFF
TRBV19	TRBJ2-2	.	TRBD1	TGTGCCAGTAGTACGTTCAGGGGGCTCACCGGGGAGCTGTTTTTT	CASSTFRGLTGELFF
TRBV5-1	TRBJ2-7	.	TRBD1	TGCGCCAGCAGCTTGGTGGGGACAGGGTTTCTCGAGCAGTACTTC	CASSLVGTGFLEQYF
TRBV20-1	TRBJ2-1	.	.	TGCAGTGCTCAACAGGGTATTGAGCAGTTCTTC	CSAQQGIEQFF
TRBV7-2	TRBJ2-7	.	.	TGTGCCAGCAGCCTAGTAGTGACCGTGACCTACGAGCAGTACTTC	CASSLVVTVTYEQYF
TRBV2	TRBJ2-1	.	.	TGTGCCAGCAGTGAAGGTTCCGGTGAGCAGTTCTTC	CASSEGSGEQFF
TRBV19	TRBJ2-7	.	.	TGTGCCAGTAGCCACTCCCGGACTCTACTCTACGAGCAGTACTTC	CASSHSRTLLYEQYF
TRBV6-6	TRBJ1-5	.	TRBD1	TGTGCCAGCAAAAAGGGACAGTATAGCAATCAGCCCCAGCATTTT	CASKKGQYSNQPQHF
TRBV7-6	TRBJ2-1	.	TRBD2	TGTGCCAGCAGGAGCGGGAGCCACAATGAGCAGTTCTTC	CASRSGSHNEQFF
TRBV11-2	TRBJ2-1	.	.	TGTGCCAGCAGCTTAGGGGGCGGGACCGATGAGCAGTTCTTC	CASSLGGGTDEQFF
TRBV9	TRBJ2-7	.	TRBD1	TGTGCCAGCAGCGTAGGGGACAGGGGCGACTACGAGCAGTACTTC	CASSVGDRGDYEQYF
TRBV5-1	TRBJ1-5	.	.	TGCGCCAGCAGCTTGGATACAGGTGGCAATCAGCCCCAGCATTTT	CASSLDTGGNQPQHF
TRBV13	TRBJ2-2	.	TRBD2	TGTGCCAGCAGCTTAGGCTTACTAGCGGGGGACACCGGGGAGCTGTTTTTT	CASSLGLLAGDTGELFF
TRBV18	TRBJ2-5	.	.	TGTGCCAGCTCACCAAGGGGGGCGCTCCTCCAAGAGACCCAGTACTTC	CASSPRGALLQETQYF
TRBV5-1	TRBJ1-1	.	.	TGCGCCAGCAGCTTGCCCGAGGAAAACACTGAAGCTTTCTTT	CASSLPEENTEAFF
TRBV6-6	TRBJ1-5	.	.	TGTGCCAGCAGTAAAATCCGGGACAGCAATCAGCCCCAGCATTTT	CASSKIRDSNQPQHF
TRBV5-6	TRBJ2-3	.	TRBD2	TGTGCCAGCAGCTCGACTAGCAAAGATACGCAGTATTTT	CASSSTSKDTQYF
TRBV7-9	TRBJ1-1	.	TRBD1	TGTGCCAGCAGCCCTTTGGGTTTAACCCAGGGGGCGCGTTACACTGAAGCTTTCTTT	CASSPLGLTQGARYTEAFF
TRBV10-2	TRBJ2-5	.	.	TGCGCCAGCAAACTGGGGGGTTCGGCAGAGACCCAGTACTTC	CASKLGGSAETQYF
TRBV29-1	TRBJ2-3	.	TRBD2	TGCAGCGTCCGGGGGACTACCGTCGGATACACAGATACGCAGTATTTT	CSVRGTTVGYTDTQYF
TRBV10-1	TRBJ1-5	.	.	TGCGCCAGCAGCGCCGACAGCAATCAGCCCCAGCATTTT	CASSADSNQPQHF
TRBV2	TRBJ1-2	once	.	TGTGCCAGCACCCCCAGGGGTGAGGGCTACACCTTC	CASTPRGEGYTF
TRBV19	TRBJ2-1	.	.	TGTGCCAGTAATGAGGACTACGAATACAATGAGCAGTTCTTC	CASNEDYEYNEQFF
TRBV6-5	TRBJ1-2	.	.	TGTGCCAGCAAAACGGGATCCTATGGCTACACCTTC	CASKTGSYGYTF
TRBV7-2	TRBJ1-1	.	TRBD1	TGTGCCAGCAGGGACAGGGGGTACACTGAAGCTTTCTTT	CASRDRGYTEAFF
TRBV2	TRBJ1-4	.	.	TGTGCCAGCCGGGGGGTTACTAATGAAAAACTGTTTTTT	CASRGVTNEKLFF
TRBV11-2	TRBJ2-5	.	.	TGTGCCAGCAGCTTAGTTTCGTCCCGAGAGACCCAGTACTTC	CASSLVSSRETQYF
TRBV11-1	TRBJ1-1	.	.	TGTGCCAGCAGCTTAGGCCCGGCCGGATTGAACACTGAAGCTTTCTTT	CASSLGPAGLNTEAFF
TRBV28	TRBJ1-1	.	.	TGTGCCAGCAGCCTAAGGACAGTAGAAGCTTTCTTT	CASSLRTVEAFF
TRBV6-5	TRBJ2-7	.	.	TGTGCCAGCAGTTACTCCCGGGACATTGCCTACGAGCAGTACTTC	CASSYSRDIAYEQYF
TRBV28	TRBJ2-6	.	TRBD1	TGTGCCAGCGGACCGGGACAGGGGTACTCTGGGGCCAACGTCCTGACTTTC	CASGPGQGYSGANVLTF